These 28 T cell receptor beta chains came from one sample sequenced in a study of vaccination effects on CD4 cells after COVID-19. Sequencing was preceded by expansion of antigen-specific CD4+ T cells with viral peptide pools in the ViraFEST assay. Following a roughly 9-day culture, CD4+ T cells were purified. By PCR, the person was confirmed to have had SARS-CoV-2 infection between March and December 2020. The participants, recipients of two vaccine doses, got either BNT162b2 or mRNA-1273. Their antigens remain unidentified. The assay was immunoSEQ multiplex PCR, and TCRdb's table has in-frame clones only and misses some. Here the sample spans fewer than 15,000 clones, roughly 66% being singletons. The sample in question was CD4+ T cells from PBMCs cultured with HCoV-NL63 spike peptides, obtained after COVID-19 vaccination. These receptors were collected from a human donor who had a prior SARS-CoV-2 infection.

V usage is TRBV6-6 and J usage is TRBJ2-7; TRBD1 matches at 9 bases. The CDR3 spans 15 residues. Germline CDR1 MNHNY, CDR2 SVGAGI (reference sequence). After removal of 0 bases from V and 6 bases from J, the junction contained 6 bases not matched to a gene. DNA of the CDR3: TGTGCCAGCAGTTACTCGGCCGGGACAGGGTTCGAGCAGTACTTC. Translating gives CASSYSAGTGFEQYF.

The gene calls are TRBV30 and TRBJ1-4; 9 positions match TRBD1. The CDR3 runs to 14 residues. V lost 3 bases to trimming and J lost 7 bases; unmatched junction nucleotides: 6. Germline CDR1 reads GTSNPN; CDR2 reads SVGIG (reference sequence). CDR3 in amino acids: CAWRKADRGEKLFF. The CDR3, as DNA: TGTGCCTGGAGAAAGGCGGACAGGGGTGAAAAACTGTTTTTT. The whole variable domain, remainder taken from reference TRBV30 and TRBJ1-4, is SQTIHQWPATLVQPVGSPLSLECTVEGTSNPNLYWYRQAAGRGLQLLFYSVGIGQISSEVPQNLSASRPQDRQFILSSKKLLLSDSGFYLCAWRKADRGEKLFFGSGTQLSVL.

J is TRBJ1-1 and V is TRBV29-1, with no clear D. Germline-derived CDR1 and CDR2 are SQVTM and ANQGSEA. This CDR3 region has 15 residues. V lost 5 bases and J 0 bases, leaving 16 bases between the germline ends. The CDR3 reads CSVHGHGTVNTEAFF. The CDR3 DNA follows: TGCAGCGTTCATGGTCATGGTACCGTGAACACTGAAGCTTTCTTT.

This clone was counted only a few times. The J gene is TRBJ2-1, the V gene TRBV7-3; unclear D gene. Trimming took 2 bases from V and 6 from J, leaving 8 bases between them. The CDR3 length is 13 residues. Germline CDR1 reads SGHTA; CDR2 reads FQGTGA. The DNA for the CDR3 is TGTGCCAGCAGCTTACGAGGTACCAATGAGCAGTTCTTC. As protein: CASSLRGTNEQFF.

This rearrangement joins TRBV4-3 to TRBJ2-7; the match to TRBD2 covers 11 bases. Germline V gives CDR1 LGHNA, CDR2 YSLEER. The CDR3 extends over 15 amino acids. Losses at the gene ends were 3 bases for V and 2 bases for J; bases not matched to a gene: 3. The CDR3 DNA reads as TGCGCCAGCAGCCAGGGACTAGCGGACACCTACGAGCAGTACTTC. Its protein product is CASSQGLADTYEQYF.

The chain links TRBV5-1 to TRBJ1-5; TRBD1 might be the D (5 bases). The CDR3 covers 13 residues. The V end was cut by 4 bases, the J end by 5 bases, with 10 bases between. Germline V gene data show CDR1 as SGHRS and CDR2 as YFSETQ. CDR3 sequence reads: CASSPAGDQPQHF. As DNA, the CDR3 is TGCGCCAGCAGCCCCGCGGGGGATCAGCCCCAGCATTTT.

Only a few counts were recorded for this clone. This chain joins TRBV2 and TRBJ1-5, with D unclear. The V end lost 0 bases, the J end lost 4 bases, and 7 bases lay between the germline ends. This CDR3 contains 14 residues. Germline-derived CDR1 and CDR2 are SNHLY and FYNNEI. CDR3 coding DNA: TGTGCCAGCAGTGAAGCAGGGCGGAATCAGCCCCAGCATTTT. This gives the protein CASSEAGRNQPQHF. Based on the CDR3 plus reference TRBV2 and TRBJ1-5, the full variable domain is EPEVTQTPSHQVTQMGQEVILRCVPISNHLYFYWYRQILGQKVEFLVSFYNNEISEKSEIFDDQFSVERPDGSNFTLKIRSTKLEDSAMYFCASSEAGRNQPQHFGDGTRLSIL.

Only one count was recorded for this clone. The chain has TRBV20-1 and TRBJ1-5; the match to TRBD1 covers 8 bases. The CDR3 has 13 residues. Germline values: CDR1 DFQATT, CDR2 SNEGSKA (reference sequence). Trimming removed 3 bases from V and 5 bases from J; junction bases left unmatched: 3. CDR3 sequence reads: CSASRQGHQPQHF. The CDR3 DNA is TGCAGTGCTAGTCGACAGGGGCATCAGCCCCAGCATTTT.

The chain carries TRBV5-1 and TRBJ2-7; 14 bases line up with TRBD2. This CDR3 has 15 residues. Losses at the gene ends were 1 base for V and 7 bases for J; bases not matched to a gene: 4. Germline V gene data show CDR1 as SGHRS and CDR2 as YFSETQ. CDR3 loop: CASSLTGLAGEEQYF. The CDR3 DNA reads TGCGCCAGCAGCTTGACGGGACTAGCGGGGGAAGAGCAGTACTTC.

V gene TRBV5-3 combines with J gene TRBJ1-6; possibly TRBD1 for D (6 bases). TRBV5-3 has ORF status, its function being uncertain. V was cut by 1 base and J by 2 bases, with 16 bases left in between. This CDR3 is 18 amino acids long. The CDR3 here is CARSLLVATGTYNSPLHF. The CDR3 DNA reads TGTGCCAGAAGCTTGCTAGTAGCTACAGGGACCTATAATTCACCCCTCCACTTT.

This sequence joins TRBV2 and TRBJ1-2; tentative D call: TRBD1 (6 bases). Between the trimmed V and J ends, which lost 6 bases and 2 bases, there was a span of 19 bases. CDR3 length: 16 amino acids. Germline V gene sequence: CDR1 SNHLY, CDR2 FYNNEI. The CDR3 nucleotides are TGTGCCAGCAGCGGCCCTGACAGGACCCTGAACTATGGCTACACCTTC. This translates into CASSGPDRTLNYGYTF.

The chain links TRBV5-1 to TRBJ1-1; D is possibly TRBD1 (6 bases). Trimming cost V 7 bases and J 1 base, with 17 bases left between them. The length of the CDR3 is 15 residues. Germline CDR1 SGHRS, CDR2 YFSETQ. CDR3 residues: CASRPGGRGNTEAFF. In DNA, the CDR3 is TGCGCCAGCCGGCCGGGGGGCCGAGGGAACACTGAAGCTTTCTTT.

The DNA of the CDR3 is TGTGCCAGCAGCTTAGCCCGACAGACTGAAGCTTTCTTT. It codes for CASSLARQTEAFF. This rearrangement joins TRBV7-2 to TRBJ1-1; D is perhaps TRBD1 (5 bases). V was pared by 0 bases and J by 5 bases, with 7 bases between. The CDR3 has 13 residues. Germline V lookup: CDR1 SGHTA, CDR2 FQGNSA.

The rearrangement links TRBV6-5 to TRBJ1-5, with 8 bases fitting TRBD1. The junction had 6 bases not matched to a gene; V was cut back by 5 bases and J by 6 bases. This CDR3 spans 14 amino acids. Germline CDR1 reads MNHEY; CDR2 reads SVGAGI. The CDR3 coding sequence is TGTGCCAGCAGTCGAACGACAGGGGTTCAGCCCCAGCATTTT. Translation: CASSRTTGVQPQHF.

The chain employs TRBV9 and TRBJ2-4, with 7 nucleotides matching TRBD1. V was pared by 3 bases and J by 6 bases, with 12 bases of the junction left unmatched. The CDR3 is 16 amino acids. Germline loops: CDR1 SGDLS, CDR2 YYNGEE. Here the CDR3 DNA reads TGTGCCAGCAGCGAAGCAGGGGGAGTGGAAGGAAACATTCAGTACTTC. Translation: CASSEAGGVEGNIQYF.

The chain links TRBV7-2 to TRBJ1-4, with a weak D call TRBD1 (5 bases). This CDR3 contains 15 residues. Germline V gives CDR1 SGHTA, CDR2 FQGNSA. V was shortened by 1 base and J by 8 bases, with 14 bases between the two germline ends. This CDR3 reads CASSLVSQGREKLFF. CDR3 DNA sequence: TGTGCCAGCAGCTTAGTGAGCCAGGGTAGGGAAAAACTGTTTTTT.

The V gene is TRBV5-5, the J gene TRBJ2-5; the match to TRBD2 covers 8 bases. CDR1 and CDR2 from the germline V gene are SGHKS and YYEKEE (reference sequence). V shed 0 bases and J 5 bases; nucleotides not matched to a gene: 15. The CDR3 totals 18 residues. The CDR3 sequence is CASSLGREGLLRSETQYF. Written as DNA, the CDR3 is TGTGCCAGCAGCTTGGGACGGGAGGGCCTTCTTCGGTCGGAGACCCAGTACTTC.

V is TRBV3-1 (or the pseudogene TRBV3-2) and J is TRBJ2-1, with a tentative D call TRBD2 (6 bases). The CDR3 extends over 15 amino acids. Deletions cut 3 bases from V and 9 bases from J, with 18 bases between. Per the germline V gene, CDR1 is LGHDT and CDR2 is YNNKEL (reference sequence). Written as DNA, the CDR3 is TGTGCCAGCAGCCACGGACTATACCGTGTTGTTGAGCAGTTCTTC. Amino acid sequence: CASSHGLYRVVEQFF.

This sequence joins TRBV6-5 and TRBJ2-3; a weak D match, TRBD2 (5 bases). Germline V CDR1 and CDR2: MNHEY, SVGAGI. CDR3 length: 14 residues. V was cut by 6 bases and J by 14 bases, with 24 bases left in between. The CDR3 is CASRSFVPGSKRYF. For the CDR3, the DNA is TGTGCCAGCAGGTCCTTCGTGCCGGGATCTAAAAGGTATTTT.

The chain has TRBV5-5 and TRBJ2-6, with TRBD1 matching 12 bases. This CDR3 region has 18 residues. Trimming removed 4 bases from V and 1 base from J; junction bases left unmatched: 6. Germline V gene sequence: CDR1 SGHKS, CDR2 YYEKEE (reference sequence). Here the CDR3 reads CASSPAGQGASGANVLTF. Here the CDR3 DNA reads TGTGCCAGCAGCCCGGCGGGACAGGGGGCATCTGGGGCCAACGTCCTGACTTTC.

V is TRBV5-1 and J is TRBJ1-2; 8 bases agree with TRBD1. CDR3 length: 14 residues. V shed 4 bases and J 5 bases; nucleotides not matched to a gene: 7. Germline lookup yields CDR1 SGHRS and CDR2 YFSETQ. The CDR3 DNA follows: TGCGCCAGCAGCCCGACAGGGGAGGGGTATGGCTACACCTTC. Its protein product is CASSPTGEGYGYTF.

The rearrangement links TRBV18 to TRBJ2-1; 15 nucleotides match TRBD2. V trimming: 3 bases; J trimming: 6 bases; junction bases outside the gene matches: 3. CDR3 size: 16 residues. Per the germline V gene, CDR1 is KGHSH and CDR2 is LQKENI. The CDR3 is CASSPPGLAGGNEQFF. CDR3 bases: TGTGCCAGCTCACCCCCGGGACTAGCGGGGGGCAATGAGCAGTTCTTC.

The CDR3 region has the DNA TGTGCCAGCAGCTTAACGGGAGAGGGGACCCAGTACTTC. This gives the protein CASSLTGEGTQYF. The chain uses TRBV13 and TRBJ2-5, with D perhaps TRBD2 (6 bases). Trimming stripped 2 bases from V and 7 bases from J, with 11 bases between. CDR3 length equals 13 residues. CDR1 and CDR2 from the germline V gene are PRHDT and FYEKMQ (reference sequence).

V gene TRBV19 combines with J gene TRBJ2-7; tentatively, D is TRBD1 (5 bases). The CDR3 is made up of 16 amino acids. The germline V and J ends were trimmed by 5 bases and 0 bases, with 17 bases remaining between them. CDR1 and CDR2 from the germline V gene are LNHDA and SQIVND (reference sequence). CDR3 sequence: CASSPMTVSNSYEQYF. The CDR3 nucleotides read TGTGCCAGTAGTCCGATGACAGTCTCCAACTCCTACGAGCAGTACTTC.

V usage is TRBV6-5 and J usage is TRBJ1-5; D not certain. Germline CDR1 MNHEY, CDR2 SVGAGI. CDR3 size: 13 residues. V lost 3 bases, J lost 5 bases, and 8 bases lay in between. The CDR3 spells CASSYNGYQPQHF. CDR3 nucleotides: TGTGCCAGCAGTTATAATGGATATCAGCCCCAGCATTTT.

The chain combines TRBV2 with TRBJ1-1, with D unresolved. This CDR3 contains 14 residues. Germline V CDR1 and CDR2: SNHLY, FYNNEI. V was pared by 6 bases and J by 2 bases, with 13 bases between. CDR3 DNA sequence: TGTGCCAGCAGCCCAGACATACATAACACTGAAGCTTTCTTT. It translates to CASSPDIHNTEAFF.

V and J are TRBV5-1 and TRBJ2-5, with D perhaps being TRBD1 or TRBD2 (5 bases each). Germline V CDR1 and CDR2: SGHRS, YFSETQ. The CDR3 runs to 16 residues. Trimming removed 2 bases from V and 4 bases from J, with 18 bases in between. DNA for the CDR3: TGCGCCAGCAGCTTCGGGACCCTCCCGCTTGGAGAGACCCAGTACTTC. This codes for CASSFGTLPLGETQYF.

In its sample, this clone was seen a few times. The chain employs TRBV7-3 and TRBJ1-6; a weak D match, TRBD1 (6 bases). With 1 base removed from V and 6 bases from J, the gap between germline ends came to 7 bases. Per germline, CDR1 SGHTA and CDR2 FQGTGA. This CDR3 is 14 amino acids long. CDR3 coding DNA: TGTGCCAGCAGCTTAAACAGGGCTAATTCACCCCTCCACTTT. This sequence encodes CASSLNRANSPLHF.